The source of this T cell receptor beta chain is a study of cytomegalovirus exposure and HLA in healthy donors. Study-wide points: Several of the most significant clusters appeared, in a later analysis, to be linked to common viral pathogens. Earlier analysis found most TCR beta V segments productive about 87% or about 30% of the time. CMV antigen specificity of three CMV-associated chains was confirmed in vitro.

Remarks on this clone: Its antigen remains unknown.

There were likely unrecorded immune exposures, though donors were nominally healthy when sampled. Deletions cut 2 bases from V and 1 base from J, with 20 bases between. CDR1 is SGHTA and CDR2 is FQGNSA in the germline V gene. This CDR3 is 18 amino acids long. Both 60 Vbeta primers and 13 Jbeta primers went into the PCR. The repertoire was sequenced with immunoSEQ multiplex PCR; TCRdb's copy has only in-frame clones and lacks some. The repertoire has 100,000 or so clones, approximately 80% of them found once; the top ten carry roughly 9.6%. This receptor was taken from a male donor in good health and CMV-seropositive. The chain uses TRBV7-2 and TRBJ1-1, with TRBD1 as a possible D gene (5 bases). The sample was PBMCs. CDR3 protein: CASSLNPPFDSSNTEAFF. The DNA for the CDR3 is TGTGCCAGCAGCTTAAACCCTCCGTTTGACAGTTCGAACACTGAAGCTTTCTTT.